This TCR beta chain was found in a study of shared clonotypes between healthy human individuals (dated by TCRdb to about 2020). Concerning the study at large: A couple of women and a few men aged 18 to 49 years were included in the cohort. For each donor, three plates each were used for CD4 naive and CD4 memory, two plates were used for CD8 naive, and one plate was used for CD8 memory. Leukapheresis yielded between about 0.85 and 9.5 billion PBMCs per donor. To estimate repertoire size and how much clonotype sharing occurs between individuals, the study deeply sequenced the blood TCR repertoires of five healthy adults. To increase sequencing depth and limit assay-specific biases, different laboratories used diverse techniques to prepare libraries and sequence TCR repertoires. The investigation overall reported the following: Naive subsets generally had larger estimated clonotype richness than memory subsets. Approximately 5% of naive CD4, roughly 3.6% of naive CD8, approximately 2.2% of memory CD4, and more than 0.35% of memory CD8 clonotypes were shared across several donors. Sampling was restricted to blood, and TCR repertoires in tissues likely differ from the TCR repertoires found in blood. Pairwise subsampling indicated that sequencing depth was expected to affect the degree of clonotype sharing among donors. Even with the large sequencing depth, rarefaction of the sorted-subset datasets indicated that sequencing was incomplete. Compared with non-shared clonotypes, the clonotypes found in all four sorted-subset donors had higher generation probabilities. The small number of donors limited the genetic and exposure-history diversity represented.

The donors were healthy, HIV-negative adults who had no recently reported acute infections or vaccinations. All donors were Caucasian adults living in Nashville, Tennessee, USA. Magnetic negative selection was used to enrich CD4+ T cells, after which naive cells were positively selected on CD45RA and the negative fraction became the memory subset. Blood was obtained by leukapheresis, after which PBMCs were separated by Ficoll-Histopaque density gradient centrifugation and cryopreserved in liquid nitrogen vapor phase. Purity and quantity of every magnetically sorted T cell population were checked by analytical flow cytometry. Genomic DNA was isolated from every sorted fraction and measured by UV absorbance on a Nanodrop 2000c. Deletion took 0 bases off V and 4 bases off J, with a span of 7 bases between the germline ends. Inclusive of the bounding cysteine and phenylalanine, the CDR3 is 13 residues long. Here the CDR3 DNA is all that survives: 39 bases in frame from base 1. Reading the germline V gene (reference sequence) gives CDR1 SGHKS and CDR2 YYEKEE.

Using the deep immunoSEQ assay, multiplex PCR amplified TCR CDR3 regions from genomic DNA. Extracted genomic DNA from each cell subset was distributed evenly across all wells of several immunoSEQ 96-well plates, and each plate was treated as a replicate. Each replicate PCR for sorted subsets received about 180 ng genomic DNA, equal to 28,000 or so T cell genomes. Purified libraries were quantified with a Qubit 3.0 fluorometer, sized on a Bioanalyzer 2100, and re-quantified with the KAPA Library Quantification kit. A separate single-read 150-cycle Illumina NextSeq 550 flow cell was used to sequence each immunoSEQ 96-well plate. The study's own analysis went as follows. The immunoSEQ output contained only junctional sequences without quality scores, so filtering could not match that applied to full-length reads. Sequences were annotated with PyIR, a Python wrapper for IgBLAST v1.9, and V/J genes and CDR3 were assigned using IMGT germline references. Any read was removed if the V/J assignment was weak (E-value above 1e-6), the CDR3 was missing, or the read contained stop codons, out-of-frame junctions, or ambiguous translated residues. V3J clonotypes were defined by identical inferred V gene, J gene, and CDR3 amino acid sequence. Percentage overlap between repertoires was computed as shared unique clonotypes divided by the size of the smaller repertoire. Richness of each repertoire was evaluated using RTK rarefaction, the Chao1 estimator, and Recon v2.1 estimates of unobserved clonotypes. Generation probabilities were computed with OLGA for all TCRbeta clonotypes obtained by the gDNA method from several donors. The table was pulled from immuneACCESS by TCRdb, which kept in-frame rearrangements only. Such tables lose some clones; where checked, under half of the loss comes from unresolved V genes, and the rest has no known cause. From that table come the V and J calls and clone size; the DNA was used to work out D and trimming. The sample contains 550,000 to 850,000 clones, over 55% of them found a single time. Of the sample, more than 1.5% falls within the top ten clones.

Of note for this clone: The clone's antigen remains unknown. Base-call qualities are not available, and no considerably larger clone is one nucleotide away.

Sequenced input: memory CD4+ T cells sorted from blood. The cell subset or site label corresponds to: CD45RA-negative fraction. The chain joins TRBV5-5 to TRBJ1-1; the D gene cannot be resolved reliably. The TCR comes from a woman in her 30s in good health. The CDR3 reads CASSLGGRTEAFF. The sequence in DNA is TGTGCCAGCAGCTTGGGAGGGCGCACTGAAGCTTTCTTT.